This T cell receptor (beta chain) was recovered during a study of OX40 agonist ivuxolimab in advanced cancers. Whole-study context: Ivuxolimab, an agonistic anti-OX40 (CD134) antibody, was given to patients. Recorded diagnoses for dose-escalation patients were hepatocellular carcinoma, melanoma, renal cell or head and neck cancer. Overall study results and limits: CD4+ and CD8+ T cells in blood underwent clonal expansion by week 6 at 0.1 to 3.0 mg/kg.

Assay: immunoSEQ multiplex PCR; the TCRdb copy retains only in-frame clones and omits some. Of fewer than 55,000 clones in the sample, about 81% are singletons; the top ten hold over 1.5%. The trim removed 1 base at V and 2 bases at J, leaving 2 bases unmatched. The CDR3 runs to 17 residues. Germline V gene data show CDR1 as MGHRA and CDR2 as YSYEKL. Comments on this clone: Its target is unknown.

The gene calls are TRBV4-1 and TRBJ2-6; 10 bases fit TRBD1. The sample here was CD4+ or CD8+ T cells sorted from blood, taken in a trial of the OX40 agonist ivuxolimab. This receptor was taken from an adult with an advanced solid tumor such as melanoma, head and neck, liver or kidney cancer. DNA of the CDR3: TGCGCCAGCAGCCAAGCCGGGACAGGGGCTGGGGCCAACGTCCTGACTTTC. As protein: CASSQAGTGAGANVLTF.